A selection of T cell receptor beta chains follows, all from one sample in a study of long-term antiretroviral therapy in people with HIV. Profiling relied on immunoSEQ multiplex PCR, and the TCRdb table lists in-frame clones only, not all of them. The sample holds 25,000 to 30,000 clones; approximately 80% are singletons and the top ten take roughly 9.5%. This material consisted of unsorted PBMCs, taken 3 years after starting antiretroviral therapy. These receptors came from a man aged 35-49 years with HIV. The CDR3 runs from the conserved cysteine through the conserved F or W. A D gene is named only where the DNA matches it firmly. Clone size is stated in some rows and not others, as once, few, many or a class when expanded.

TRBJ1-5,TRBV15,.,TRBD1,CATSRDRGLSQPQHF,TGTGCCACCAGCAGGGACAGGGGACTATCTCAGCCCCAGCATTTT
TRBJ2-5,TRBV6-1,.,TRBD2,CASSELGRGKTQYF,TGTGCCAGCAGTGAACTCGGGAGGGGGAAGACCCAGTACTTC
TRBJ2-1,TRBV7-9,.,.,CASSLVPRLEQFF,TGTGCCAGCAGCTTAGTACCACGGCTTGAGCAGTTCTTC
TRBJ2-2,TRBV4-2,.,.,CASSQPTDNTGELFF,TGTGCCAGCAGCCAACCCACAGACAACACCGGGGAGCTGTTTTTT
TRBJ2-7,TRBV27,.,.,CASSLGRRYEQYF,TGTGCCAGCAGTTTAGGCAGGAGATACGAGCAGTACTTC
TRBJ2-3,TRBV30,.,TRBD2,CALVTSGTDTQYF,TGTGCCCTGGTAACTAGCGGCACAGATACGCAGTATTTT
TRBJ2-3,TRBV7-3,.,.,CASSLTYTDTQYF,TGTGCCAGCAGCTTGACCTACACAGATACGCAGTATTTT
TRBJ2-7,TRBV9,.,TRBD2,CASSVETGEGYEQYF,TGTGCCAGCAGCGTAGAGACCGGGGAGGGCTACGAGCAGTACTTC
TRBJ2-1,TRBV5-1,.,.,CASSFPGGSYNEQFF,TGCGCCAGCAGCTTTCCGGGCGGCTCCTACAATGAGCAGTTCTTC
TRBJ2-5,TRBV7-9,once,TRBD1,CASSPGQGGQETQYF,TGTGCCAGCAGCCCGGGACAGGGGGGCCAAGAGACCCAGTACTTC
TRBJ1-2,TRBV29-1,.,.,CSVETAGDGYTF,TGCAGCGTTGAGACGGCAGGGGACGGCTACACCTTC
TRBJ2-1,TRBV7-9,few,TRBD2,CASSSGLAVWNEQFF,TGTGCCAGCAGCTCGGGACTAGCGGTCTGGAATGAGCAGTTCTTC
TRBJ2-5,TRBV7-2,.,.,CASSLVHETQYF,TGTGCCAGCAGCTTAGTCCACGAGACCCAGTACTTC
TRBJ2-5,TRBV5-1,once,.,CASSGDGRGETQYF,TGCGCCAGCAGCGGTGACGGAAGGGGAGAGACCCAGTACTTC
TRBJ1-5,TRBV4-3,few,.,CASSQEAESNQPQHF,TGCGCCAGCAGCCAAGAGGCTGAGAGCAATCAGCCCCAGCATTTT
TRBJ1-2,TRBV6-5,.,TRBD1,CASSYPAGTGYGYTF,TGTGCCAGCAGTTACCCCGCCGGGACAGGGTACGGCTACACCTTC
TRBJ2-2,TRBV27,.,TRBD1,CASSLLTGFAGELFF,TGTGCCAGCAGTTTACTGACAGGGTTCGCCGGGGAGCTGTTTTTT
TRBJ2-7,TRBV9,few,.,CASSVASDRPYEQYF,TGTGCCAGCAGCGTAGCCTCCGACAGACCCTACGAGCAGTACTTC
TRBJ1-1,TRBV14,.,.,CASSQVFGQVNTEAFF,TGTGCCAGCAGCCAAGTTTTCGGACAAGTGAACACTGAAGCTTTCTTT
TRBJ2-1,TRBV19,.,TRBD2,CASSIGLAGTNEQFF,TGTGCCAGTAGTATAGGACTAGCGGGTACTAATGAGCAGTTCTTC